The 14 T cell receptor beta chains listed next were all sequenced from one sample in a study of shared clonotypes between healthy human individuals. Assay used: immunoSEQ multiplex PCR; TCRdb lists only in-frame clones, some missing. Counted here are about 2 million clones, about 95% occurring once; the ten biggest clones make up 0.9% to 1.4%. The naive CD8 population came from CD45RO-negative cells selected for CCR7, without terminally differentiated effector memory CD45RA+ cells. The sequenced sample consisted of naive CD8+ T cells sorted from blood. These receptors all stem from a young man in good health.

This chain connects TRBV15 to TRBJ1-4, with no clear D. CDR3 length equals 13 residues. Germline lookup yields CDR1 LNHNV and CDR2 YYDKDF (reference sequence). Trimming removed 3 bases from V and 10 bases from J, with 12 bases in between. CDR3 in DNA: TGTGCCACCAGCAGCGGGCTGATCGGAAAACTGTTTTTT. Translating gives CATSSGLIGKLFF.

This chain links TRBV5-6 with TRBJ1-1; TRBD1 matches at 8 bases. Germline V gene sequence: CDR1 SGHDT, CDR2 YYEEEE. V gave up 0 bases and J gave up 7 bases; unmatched junction bases: 8. CDR3 length: 15 amino acids. The CDR3: CASSLASPGGLEAFF. The CDR3 DNA follows: TGTGCCAGCAGCTTGGCGTCTCCAGGGGGCCTTGAAGCTTTCTTT.

The chain recombines TRBV28 with TRBJ1-6, with D possibly being TRBD1 (5 bases). Germline CDR1 is MDHEN and CDR2 is SYDVKM. Trimming shortened V by 5 bases and J by 9 bases, and 14 bases separated the two germline ends. CDR3 size: 14 residues. CDR3 amino acids: CASSQGTGGSPLHF. CDR3 sequence (DNA): TGTGCCAGCAGTCAAGGGACTGGAGGTTCACCCCTCCACTTT.

This clone was detected once. The same CDR3 can be traced to other DNA sequences in this sample. This chain's CDR3 is CASSVAGEQFF. The DNA for the CDR3 is TGTGCCAGCAGCGTAGCTGGCGAGCAGTTCTTC. The genes are TRBV9 and TRBJ2-1; D is unresolved. Between the trimmed V and J ends, which lost 0 bases and 10 bases, there was a span of 5 bases. The CDR3 extends over 11 amino acids. From germline, CDR1 is SGDLS and CDR2 YYNGEE.

Only one count was recorded for this clone. This sequence joins TRBV29-1 and TRBJ2-2; 10 nucleotides agree with TRBD1. The V gene end was trimmed by 3 bases and the J gene end by 4 bases; junction bases not matched to a gene: 8. This CDR3 region has 16 residues. Germline lookup yields CDR1 SQVTM and CDR2 ANQGSEA. The CDR3 region is CSVEVLGQGTTGELFF. The CDR3 nucleotides are TGCAGCGTTGAGGTGCTGGGACAGGGGACCACCGGGGAGCTGTTTTTT.

The chain carries TRBV10-2 and TRBJ1-2, with 10 bases matching TRBD1. The CDR3 has 16 residues. With 6 bases clipped from V and 2 bases from J, the junction kept 9 bases outside the gene matches. The germline gives CDR1 WSHSY, CDR2 SAAADI. CDR3 coding DNA: TGCGCCAGCAGACAGTCGCTGACAGGGGGCAACTATGGCTACACCTTC. Its translation is CASRQSLTGGNYGYTF.

The chain combines TRBV11-2 with TRBJ2-7; 7 bases agree with TRBD1. This CDR3 spans 14 amino acids. The germline CDR1 and CDR2 sequences are SGHAT and FQNNGV. V dropped 3 bases and J dropped 2; count of bases not matched to a gene: 4. This CDR3 reads CASSFRDSAYEQYF. In nucleotides, the CDR3 is TGTGCCAGCAGCTTCCGGGACAGTGCCTACGAGCAGTACTTC.

This chain links TRBV2 with TRBJ2-2, with TRBD2 matching over 11 bases. Germline V gene data show CDR1 as SNHLY and CDR2 as FYNNEI. This CDR3 region has 15 residues. The ends lost 10 bases at V and 6 bases at J; junction bases unmatched: 10. The CDR3 bases are TGTGCCATCGAAGGGACTAGCGGTGGATCCGGGGAGCTGTTTTTT. Amino acid sequence: CAIEGTSGGSGELFF. Supplemented by reference TRBV2 and TRBJ2-2, the full variable domain reads EPEVTQTPSHQVTQMGQEVILRCVPISNHLYFYWYRQILGQKVEFLVSFYNNEISEKSEIFDDQFSVERPDGSNFTLKIRSTKLEDSAMYFCAIEGTSGGSGELFFGEGSRLTVL.

This sequence joins TRBV19 and TRBJ2-7; D might be TRBD1 (5 bases). Germline V CDR1 and CDR2: LNHDA, SQIVND (reference sequence). The V and J ends lost 5 bases and 0 bases respectively, with 20 bases between them. This CDR3 has 17 residues. The CDR3 sequence is CASSPSPSTGPSYEQYF. The CDR3 DNA follows: TGTGCCAGTAGTCCATCCCCGTCCACAGGACCCTCCTACGAGCAGTACTTC.

A remark on this clone: Other DNA sequences from this sample encode an identical CDR3 as well. The chain carries TRBV27 and TRBJ2-3; D not certain. The CDR3 extends over 12 amino acids. The germline V gene has CDR1 MNHEY and CDR2 SMNVEV (reference sequence). Trimming stripped 2 bases from V and 6 bases from J, with 6 bases between. Here the CDR3 reads CASSLLGDTQYF. The CDR3 DNA reads as TGTGCCAGCAGTTTACTAGGGGATACGCAGTATTTT.

The rearrangement links TRBV7-6 to TRBJ2-7; D gene ambiguous. The CDR3 loop spans 13 amino acids. V was trimmed by 1 base and J by 6 bases, leaving 10 bases between them. Germline-derived CDR1 and CDR2 are SGHVS and FNYEAQ. The CDR3 DNA is TGTGCCAGCAGCTTAGTTGGTATGGGCGAGCAGTACTTC. Residues: CASSLVGMGEQYF.

The gene calls are TRBV27 and TRBJ2-2; TRBD1 matches at 8 bases. The CDR3 has 15 amino acids. Germline CDR1 reads MNHEY; CDR2 reads SMNVEV (reference sequence). J gave up 4 bases and V 6 bases, and 7 bases lay outside the gene matches. The CDR3, as DNA: TGTGCCAGCAGACGCCGGACAGGGAGCACCGGGGAGCTGTTTTTT. Amino acid sequence: CASRRRTGSTGELFF.

This clone has a single count. The chain has TRBV7-2 and TRBJ2-7; 8 bases are a match to TRBD2. Germline values: CDR1 SGHTA, CDR2 FQGNSA. The CDR3 is 14 residues long. The trim removed 3 bases at V and 2 bases at J, leaving 3 bases unmatched. For the CDR3, the DNA is TGTGCCAGCAGCTTCCCTAGCGGGCCCTACGAGCAGTACTTC. This gives the protein CASSFPSGPYEQYF.

This chain connects TRBV27 to TRBJ2-1, with 9 nucleotides matching TRBD2. The CDR3 loop spans 15 amino acids. V trimming: 5 bases; J trimming: 8 bases; junction bases outside the gene matches: 10. Germline CDR1 MNHEY, CDR2 SMNVEV (reference sequence). The CDR3 coding sequence is TGTGCCAGCAGTGGGGGCGGGAGGGCCGAGTATGAGCAGTTCTTC. It yields the protein CASSGGGRAEYEQFF.